This T cell receptor (beta chain) was sequenced for a study of cytomegalovirus exposure and HLA in healthy donors listed by TCRdb under 2017. Describing the broader study: According to an earlier analysis of several hundred of the donors, 150 million to 200 million T cells yielded some 120 million unique TCR beta sequences and 276 Gb of sequence data. High-throughput TCR immunosequencing, statistical association of individual TCRs with disease status, and machine learning were combined to predict cytomegalovirus infection status. Across approximately 400 genotyped donors of the cohort, an average of approximately 240,000 unique TCR beta nucleotide sequences per donor were sequenced, and about a sixth of those sequences were non-productive. All discovery cohort repertoires had been generated on a single sequencing platform. In addition to the first cohort of 666 subjects, a separate validation cohort of approximately 110 different subjects was used. Typing coverage differed by locus: A, B, C, DRB1 and DQB1 were typed in about 620-630 donors, DQA1 in approximately 520, DPA1 in around 580, and DPB1 in 450 to 480. A later analysis re-examined previously published TCR beta repertoires from over 500 donors and added high-resolution HLA genotyping to investigate patterns of TCR occurrence. Because of strong linkage in the cohort, four or five DR-DQ haplotypes were treated as single units for association and clustering. The later analysis used no new phenotypic data to find candidate immune exposures, relying instead on TCR beta sequences and their occurrence across donors. Donor age, sex, ethnicity and CMV serostatus were compiled alongside the repertoire data. A later genetic analysis used genome-wide SNP genotypes for about 60% of the roughly 700 donors, treating that subset as a discovery cohort. Among the roughly 400 genotyped donors, approximately 82% belonged to the genetic ancestry cluster associated with self-reported Caucasian donors. To decide whether each TCR beta V gene segment behaved as functional or pseudogenic, an earlier analysis of 587 of the donors relied on high-throughput TCR beta sequencing. Roughly 300 gigabases of sequencing data and roughly 90 million unique TCR sequences were included in an early release covering over 600 HLA-typed donors. Both class I and class II loci were covered by HLA typing, at four-digit resolution. Using immunosequencing, the study profiled T cell repertoires from about 650 subjects and related those repertoires to cytomegalovirus serostatus. The aim of the study was to test whether cataloging public T cell receptors could identify signatures of past pathogen exposure.

With respect to this clone: Its binding antigen is unknown. No base quality information exists; no much larger clone differs at one position. This sample includes further DNA sequences coding for the same CDR3.

On the study overall, not on this receptor specifically: According to a later analysis, parvovirus B19, influenza, CMV and Epstein-Barr virus appeared linked to several top co-occurrence clusters. When HLA alleles, especially DR and DQ, strongly co-occurred, attributing TCR associations to individual alleles was difficult. Because the 87-base-pair reads could not distinguish some IMGT-functional V segments, including TRBV6-2 and TRBV6-3, those segments were excluded. Across donors, most TCR sequences were observed very rarely, whereas some public TCRs were present in many individuals. In a later analysis, HLA-associated TCR beta chains were found to be more clonally expanded and to have lower generation probabilities than equally common non-associated chains. According to a later analysis, most CMV-associated TCR beta chains appeared to be HLA-restricted, and the HLA associations seemed to be driven largely by CMV exposure. Specific HLA alleles were associated with 15,000 to 20,000 TCR beta sequences at a false discovery rate of 0.05 in a later analysis. According to a later analysis, TCR association rates differed among HLA loci, with DRB1 alleles showing the most associated TCRs and HLA-C alleles showing the fewest. This cohort had only TCR beta chains sequenced, and the lack of alpha or paired-chain data limited which features could be detected. HLA typing was unavailable for some donors at each locus, so association tests used only the typed subset. A further reported finding was that TCR beta sequences accurately predicted the HLA-A and HLA-B alleles for most subjects in the first cohort. Because counts were too low, 15 to 20 rarely observed V segments, including chromosome 9 orphons, were excluded from the earlier analysis of several hundred of the donors. Three of the identified cytomegalovirus-associated TCR beta chains were confirmed in vitro to be specific for cytomegalovirus antigens. An earlier analysis of approximately 590 of the donors showed that most TCR beta V segments appeared in productive rearrangements either about 87% or about 30% of the time, which broadly matched IMGT annotations. The only immune exposure information available for the cohort was CMV serostatus. In a later genetic analysis, fewer N-insertions in productive TCRs were reported among donors in an Asian-associated ancestry cluster than the roughly 700-donor mean. According to the authors, the approach could potentially be generalized to other disease states and immunological phenotypes. The study gave a list of 150 to 200 TCR beta chains associated with cytomegalovirus. In both the original and validation cohorts, the classifier was reported to diagnose cytomegalovirus status with high specificity and sensitivity. Correlated functional status among segregating V segments might be attributable to linkage disequilibrium, but an unknown experimental factor could not be ruled out. A cluster of highly shared sequence variants was judged likely to be a technical artifact of the sequencing pipeline. A later genetic analysis associated a missense DCLRE1C variant with V-gene and J-gene trimming of TCR beta chains, and an independent cohort replicated the association. Sequencing depth was assumed to be roughly uniform across donors in the presence/absence analyses, though that assumption may not hold.

The cohort comprised fewer than 750 healthy bone marrow donors. At the time of sampling, every cohort member was nominally healthy, though immune exposures that went unrecorded were likely present. The donor tested CMV seronegative and was one of the 352 seronegative cohort members. A peripheral blood sample was collected from each donor, and TCR beta sequencing was performed on peripheral blood mononuclear cells. Genomic DNA was extracted from the blood cell samples with the Qiagen DNeasy Blood Extraction Kit. Libraries were built with the immunoSEQ multiplex PCR assay. For the multiplex PCR, a mixture combining 60 forward primers for TCR Vbeta segments and 13 reverse primers for TCR Jbeta segments was used. The CDR3 region of rearranged TCR beta genes was amplified from genomic DNA by a multiplex PCR assay. On the Illumina HiSeq System, the amplified TCR beta libraries were sequenced as 87-base-pair reads. For the original study's pipeline: In a later analysis, about 80 million unique TCR beta chains were counted across the roughly 700 repertoires, and roughly 9.9 million of these chains were shared by at least two donors. Raw reads were error-corrected and collapsed into unique sequences by a nearest-neighbor algorithm in which closely related sequences were merged to remove PCR and sequencing errors. V, D and J gene segments were assigned by aligning CDR3 sequences to IMGT reference sequences. For a sequence to be retained, at least a six-nucleotide match to both a V gene segment and a J gene segment was required. A rearrangement was called productive if the CDR3 had no stop codons and remained in frame with V and J, and every other rearrangement was called non-productive. Following IMGT convention, CDR3 was defined as the stretch from the second conserved V-encoded cysteine to the conserved J-encoded phenylalanine. The earlier analysis of approximately 590 of the donors excluded any sequence lacking an unambiguous match to a single V gene segment. An earlier analysis of several hundred of the donors called V segments functional above 56.7% productive rearrangements and segregating when the between-donor standard deviation exceeded 5%. A statistical classification framework was developed to diagnose cytomegalovirus status using the catalog of TCR beta chain sequences. In a later analysis, TCR nucleotide sequences were compared against IMGT/GENE-DB human TR gene sequences so that V and J genes could be assigned. A later analysis assigned CDR3 sequences and most-parsimonious VDJ recombination scenarios with the TCRdist pipeline. In a later analysis, every TCR beta chain was defined by the combination of its CDR3 amino acid sequence and its V-gene family, and reads without a unique V-gene family were dropped. A later analysis removed nearly 600 highly shared, low-generation-probability nucleotide sequences to deal with suspected cross-contamination and a sequencing artifact. For each public chain, a later analysis derived a clonal expansion index from normalized ranks of inferred template counts within each repertoire. A later analysis computed generation probabilities with a VDJ recombination model fitted to out-of-frame rearrangements, and checked the results against IGoR. In a later analysis, hypergeometric tests were used to score TCR-TCR, TCR-HLA and TCR-CMV co-occurrence, with a repertoire-size bias correction applied to TCR pairs. A later analysis estimated false discovery rates by permuting HLA or CMV assignments 20 times. In a later analysis, co-occurring TCRs were grouped using DBSCAN, and TCRdist sequence similarity was added for clustering within HLA-allele-positive subsets. Repertoires with fewer than 30,000 or more than 120,000 public chains were left out of co-occurrence clustering, as were a handful of repertoires with anomalous nucleotide sharing. Held by TCRdb, this immuneACCESS table contains in-frame sequences only and omits some clones. Under half of the omission traces to an unresolved V gene where checked; the cause of the rest is unknown. V and J calls and clone size come straight from that table; D and trimming were deduced from the DNA. For this sample there are 60,000 to 70,000 clones; around 80% appear just once. The ten top clones hold approximately 6.3% of the sample.

The CDR3, cysteine through phenylalanine, is 13 amino acids long. Of all the DNA, just the CDR3 is kept, 39 bases in frame from base 1. Reading the germline V gene gives CDR1 KGHSH and CDR2 LQKENI. V and J lose 3 bases and 2 bases, and a span of 7 bases separates them. The sequencing input was PBMCs. The rearranged segments are TRBV18 and TRBJ1-2; perhaps TRBD1 is the D gene, with 6 bases matching. The sequence was obtained from a man aged 50 to 59 in good health and CMV-seronegative. The DNA sequence is given as TGTGCCAGCTCACCGACAGGCAACTATGGCTACACCTTC. It translates to CASSPTGNYGYTF. Full variable domain (CDR3 extended with the reference TRBV18 and TRBJ1-2 proteins): NAGVMQNPRHLVRRRGQEARLRCSPMKGHSHVYWYRQLPEEGLKFMVYLQKENIIDESGMPKERFSAEFPKEGPSILRIQQVVRGDSAAYFCASSPTGNYGYTFGSGTRLTVV.